Shown below are 24 T cell receptor beta chains from a single sample sequenced in a study of T-cell reconstitution after alpha-beta-depleted transplantation in children. A library of TCRbeta sequences, prepared with unique molecular identifiers, was generated. TCRdb analysed the PCR reads with MiXCR anew, one entry per CDR3 protein. This table has about 540,000 distinct CDR3 sequences, about 18% appearing once. This specimen was PBMCs from the stem cell graft donor, taken from the stem cell graft. These receptors came from a human donor who donated a stem cell graft to a child with acute lymphoblastic leukemia.

The chain links TRBV5-5 to TRBJ2-1; 8 bases map to TRBD1. V lost 1 base, J lost 6 bases, and 12 bases stayed unmatched. The CDR3 length is 17 residues. Looked up from germline, CDR1 is SGHKS and CDR2 is YYEKEE (reference sequence). The CDR3 sequence is CASSLFQGANIVNEQFF. The CDR3 bases are TGTGCCAGCAGCTTGTTCCAGGGGGCTAATATTGTCAATGAGCAGTTCTTC.

This clonotype appeared a few times. The chain employs TRBV7-6 and TRBJ2-3, with TRBD2 matching 10 bases. V shed 0 bases, J shed 11 bases, and the junction held 2 bases outside the gene matches. Germline V gives CDR1 SGHVS, CDR2 FNYEAQ. The CDR3 is 13 amino acids. The DNA of the CDR3 is TGTGCCAGCAGCTTAGCGGGACTAGCGAAGCAGTATTTT. Translating gives CASSLAGLAKQYF.

The genes are TRBV12-3 or TRBV12-4 and TRBJ2-7, with 8 bases identical to TRBD2. The V gene end was trimmed by 8 bases and the J gene end by 0 bases; junction bases not matched to a gene: 9. The length of the CDR3 is 15 residues. The CDR3 bases are TGTGCCAGCGGGTTCTCGGCGGGAGGCTCCTACGAGCAGTACTTC. Translating it yields CASGFSAGGSYEQYF.

The table lists this clonotype with a few counts. In DNA form, the CDR3 reads TGTGCCAGCAGCCAAGGACTAGCGGCCCCCAAGCAGTACTTC. It codes for CASSQGLAAPKQYF. The chain links TRBV3-1 to TRBJ2-7; 9 positions agree with TRBD2. This CDR3 contains 14 residues. CDR1 is LGHDT, CDR2 YNNKEL, per germline (reference sequence). Germline trimming cut 1 base from V and 8 bases from J; bases unmatched to any gene: 6.

V is TRBV5-1 and J is TRBJ1-1; D call uncertain. The germline gives CDR1 SGHRS, CDR2 YFSETQ. Trimming cost V 2 bases and J 1 base, with 15 bases left between them. CDR3 length: 16 residues. The CDR3 coding sequence is TGCGCCAGCAGCTTCGGCGTCCGTCTCGGGAACACTGAAGCTTTCTTT. This encodes CASSFGVRLGNTEAFF.

This clonotype was counted a few times. The chain has TRBV5-1 and TRBJ1-1, with 7 bases that match TRBD1. The CDR3 contains 16 residues. The germline V gene has CDR1 SGHRS and CDR2 YFSETQ. V was clipped by 4 bases and J by 0 bases; unmatched bases: 9. The CDR3 DNA follows: TGCGCCAGCAGCATAAGACAGGGATACATGAACACTGAAGCTTTCTTT. This translates into CASSIRQGYMNTEAFF.

The V call is TRBV28, the J call TRBJ2-3; D is possibly TRBD1 (5 bases). The CDR3 runs to 15 residues. V lost 3 bases and J 5 bases, leaving 15 bases between the germline ends. Germline-derived CDR1 and CDR2 are MDHEN and SYDVKM. CDR3: CASSFSRVDEDTQYF. In DNA, the CDR3 is TGTGCCAGCAGTTTCTCCAGGGTCGATGAAGATACGCAGTATTTT.

The chain's CDR3 is CASNQVGESYEQYF. CDR3 DNA sequence: TGCGCCAGTAACCAGGTGGGGGAGTCCTACGAGCAGTACTTC. This chain uses TRBV5-1 with TRBJ2-7, with D possibly called TRBD1 or TRBD2 (5 bases each). Germline CDR1 SGHRS, CDR2 YFSETQ. The ends were cut back, 8 bases at V and 1 base at J, with 16 bases in the middle. This CDR3 has 14 amino acids.

The chain employs TRBV12-3 or TRBV12-4 and TRBJ2-1; a weak D match, TRBD2 (6 bases). V lost 6 bases, J lost 9 bases, and 9 bases lay in between. The CDR3 consists of 11 residues. CDR3: CASSRGIEQFF. The DNA for the CDR3 is TGTGCCAGCAGCCGGGGGATTGAGCAGTTCTTC.

This clonotype was counted a few times. J is TRBJ1-6 and V is TRBV5-1; D gene unclear. The ends were cut back, 4 bases at V and 0 bases at J, with 5 bases in the middle. In germline, CDR1 is SGHRS, CDR2 YFSETQ. This CDR3 spans 14 amino acids. CDR3 sequence (DNA): TGCGCCAGCAGCGCGAGCTCCTATAATTCACCCCTCCACTTT. This translates into CASSASSYNSPLHF.

This clonotype was seen more than once but under ten times. The chain employs TRBV10-3 and TRBJ2-7; a possible D gene is TRBD2 (7 bases). V was pared by 9 bases and J by 0 bases, with 15 bases between. Germline values: CDR1 ENHRY, CDR2 SYGVKD. The CDR3 spans 14 residues. CDR3 region: CAMGGGLSSYEQYF. In DNA, the CDR3 is TGTGCCATGGGAGGGGGTCTAAGCTCCTACGAGCAGTACTTC.

This rearrangement joins TRBV20-1 to TRBJ2-5; D perhaps matches TRBD2 (6 bases). This CDR3 contains 12 residues. Trimming removed 6 bases at V and 7 bases at J, with 15 bases between. Germline V gene sequence: CDR1 DFQATT, CDR2 SNEGSKA (reference sequence). The CDR3 DNA sequence: TGCAGTGCCCAGACGGGGGTTTGGACCCAGTACTTC. Its protein is CSAQTGVWTQYF.

This chain joins TRBV3-1 and TRBJ2-7; perhaps D is TRBD1 or TRBD2 (5 bases each). The CDR3 is 19 residues long. Germline lookup yields CDR1 LGHDT and CDR2 YNNKEL (reference sequence). V lost 1 base and J 0 bases, leaving 22 bases between the germline ends. CDR3 DNA: TGTGCCAGCAGCCAAGTATTTAATTTAGTGCTAGGGACCTCCTACGAGCAGTACTTC. Amino acids: CASSQVFNLVLGTSYEQYF.

This clonotype has a count of ten or more. CDR3 DNA sequence: TGTGCCAGCAGCTTAGAGGTGGGCGCCGCCCGGGAGACCCAGTACTTC. It codes for CASSLEVGAARETQYF. The chain links TRBV7-9 to TRBJ2-5; unclear D gene. V gave up 1 base and J gave up 5 bases, with 17 bases separating them. From germline, CDR1 is SEHNR and CDR2 FQNEAQ (reference sequence). CDR3 length: 16 residues.

The chain recombines TRBV29-1 with TRBJ2-3; the D gene could be TRBD1 or TRBD2 (5 bases each). V was trimmed by 6 bases and J by 0 bases, leaving 28 bases between them. The CDR3 runs 19 residues. The germline V gene encodes CDR1 SQVTM and CDR2 ANQGSEA. CDR3 protein: CSVESGERRDPHSTDTQYF. The CDR3 nucleotides read TGCAGCGTCGAAAGTGGCGAACGCCGGGACCCGCATAGCACAGATACGCAGTATTTT.

The chain employs TRBV10-3 and TRBJ1-1; D is unresolved. Between the trimmed V and J ends, which lost 5 bases and 1 base, there was a span of 8 bases. Germline lookup yields CDR1 ENHRY and CDR2 SYGVKD. The CDR3 loop spans 13 amino acids. The CDR3 is CAISFDENTEAFF. The CDR3 coding sequence is TGTGCCATCAGTTTCGACGAGAACACTGAAGCTTTCTTT.

This clonotype occurred a few times. The chain combines TRBV9 with TRBJ2-6; D call uncertain. V was clipped by 2 bases and J by 4 bases, with 10 bases between them. Looked up from germline, CDR1 is SGDLS and CDR2 is YYNGEE. There are 15 residues in the CDR3. CDR3 protein: CASSVWGSGANVLTF. For the CDR3, the DNA is TGTGCCAGCAGCGTGTGGGGATCCGGGGCCAACGTCCTGACTTTC.

This sequence joins TRBV3-1 and TRBJ2-1; TRBD2 is a possible D gene (6 bases). CDR1 is LGHDT, CDR2 YNNKEL, per germline (reference sequence). This CDR3 region has 15 residues. Trimming stripped 6 bases from V and 0 bases from J, with 12 bases between. DNA of the CDR3: TGTGCCAGCAGGCGGGGCGCGGACTCCTACAATGAGCAGTTCTTC. Protein: CASRRGADSYNEQFF.

The chain is built from TRBV12-3 or TRBV12-4 and TRBJ2-7; TRBD2 is a possible D gene (6 bases). Trimming pared 2 bases from V and 0 bases from J, leaving 8 bases between. The CDR3 extends over 14 amino acids. Written as DNA, the CDR3 is TGTGCCAGCAGTTTACGGGGGTACTCCTACGAGCAGTACTTC. Its protein is CASSLRGYSYEQYF.

The J gene is TRBJ2-7, the V gene TRBV2; D gene ambiguous. CDR1 and CDR2 (germline): SNHLY, FYNNEI. The CDR3 has 15 residues. V lost 8 bases to trimming and J lost 6 bases, with 23 bases between them. The DNA for the CDR3 is TGTGCCAGCTCGTGGGCCGGTCAGACCCCTCTCGAGCAGTACTTC. Its protein product is CASSWAGQTPLEQYF.

This sequence joins TRBV12-3 or TRBV12-4 and TRBJ2-3; unclear D gene. The germline V and J ends were trimmed by 4 bases and 2 bases, with 16 bases remaining between them. This CDR3 has 16 amino acids. Written as DNA, the CDR3 is TGTGCCAGCAGTTCGGACGGACGGGCCCTCACAGATACGCAGTATTTT. Amino acids: CASSSDGRALTDTQYF.

The genes are TRBV7-2 and TRBJ1-1, with D possibly matching TRBD1 (6 bases). Trimming cost V 6 bases and J 1 base, with 21 bases left between them. The CDR3 contains 17 residues. The germline CDR1 and CDR2 sequences are SGHTA and FQGNSA. In nucleotides, the CDR3 is TGTGCCAGCAGTCTCATGGGGGCCAAAGGTGGGAACACTGAAGCTTTCTTT. Residues: CASSLMGAKGGNTEAFF.

J is TRBJ1-6 and V is TRBV5-8; no definite D call. The CDR3 spans 13 residues. The germline CDR1 and CDR2 sequences are SGHTS and YDEGEE. Trimming took 4 bases from V and 13 from J, leaving 15 bases between them. The CDR3 loop reads CASSPGSPAPLHF. In DNA, the CDR3 is TGTGCCAGCAGCCCCGGGTCTCCTGCTCCCCTCCACTTT.

This clonotype was recorded a few times. A junction boundary mismatches the germline segment, possibly from a read error. The CDR3 loop is CSATLDSGYGQYF. CDR3 sequence (DNA): TGCAGTGCTACCCTCGACTCGGGGTACGGGCAGTACTTC. V gene TRBV20-1 combines with J gene TRBJ2-7; perhaps TRBD2 as D (5 bases). The CDR3 is 13 residues long. CDR1 and CDR2 (germline): DFQATT, SNEGSKA (reference sequence).